The sequence of this T cell receptor beta chain was determined in a study of OX40 agonist ivuxolimab in advanced cancers. Baseline, cycle 4 day 1, and cycle 7 day 1 were the blood sampling points. This CDR3 is built from 15 residues. From germline, CDR1 is SGHAT and CDR2 FQDESV (reference sequence). Trimming left V 3 bases short and J 0 bases short, with 10 bases between. Only in-frame clones appear in the TCRdb table, and some are missing; sequencing was by immunoSEQ multiplex PCR. The sample yields about 98,000 clones, approximately 93% seen once. The clonotype comes from an adult with an advanced solid tumor such as melanoma, head and neck, liver or kidney cancer. This specimen consisted of CD4+ or CD8+ T cells sorted from blood, obtained in a trial of the OX40 agonist ivuxolimab. This chain links TRBV11-1 with TRBJ2-3; a possible D gene is TRBD2 (6 bases). The CDR3 DNA sequence: TGTGCCAGCAGCTTCGGGGAGGAGAGCACAGATACGCAGTATTTT. Its translation is CASSFGEESTDTQYF.